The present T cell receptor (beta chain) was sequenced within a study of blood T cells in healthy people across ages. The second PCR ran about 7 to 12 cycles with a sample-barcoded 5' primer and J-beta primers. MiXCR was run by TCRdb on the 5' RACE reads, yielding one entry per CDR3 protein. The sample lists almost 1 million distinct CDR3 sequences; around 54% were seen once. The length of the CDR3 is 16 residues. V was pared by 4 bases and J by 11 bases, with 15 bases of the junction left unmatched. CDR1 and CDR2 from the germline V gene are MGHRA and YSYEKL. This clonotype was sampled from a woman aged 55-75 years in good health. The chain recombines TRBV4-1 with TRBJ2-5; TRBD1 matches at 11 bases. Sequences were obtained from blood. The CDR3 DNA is TGCGCCAGCAGCCGACTAGCCGGGACAGGGGGAAGGGAGCAGTACTTC. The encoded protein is CASSRLAGTGGREQYF.